This TCR beta chain was found in a study of blood T cell repertoires in COVID-19. Generated by immunoSEQ multiplex PCR, the TCRdb table keeps only in-frame clones and is missing some. The sample yields about 140,000 clones, nearly 80% seen once. CDR1 is KGHSH and CDR2 is LQKENI in the germline V gene. The CDR3 extends over 15 amino acids. V was pared by 2 bases and J by 5 bases, with 6 bases of the junction left unmatched. There are a few counts of this clone. This study enrolled people aged about 18 to 100 from about 24 US geographic areas. The study assigned cohorts using participant-reported clinical history. Two negative PCRs, clearance, or symptom resolution characterized the recovered Cohort 3 donors.

Sequencing input: PBMCs or T cells enriched from blood (not recorded which). This TCR was sampled from a woman aged 45 to 65 who had recovered from COVID-19. The rearrangement joins TRBV18 to TRBJ2-7, with 10 bases matching TRBD1. The CDR3 here is CASSPRGQGFDEQYF. CDR3 DNA: TGTGCCAGCTCACCAAGGGGACAGGGGTTTGACGAGCAGTACTTC.